A single sample is the source of the 20 T cell receptor beta chains below, sequenced in a study of cytomegalovirus exposure and HLA in healthy donors. It was with 60 Vbeta and 13 Jbeta primers that the PCR ran. Libraries were prepared by immunoSEQ multiplex PCR; TCRdb keeps only in-frame clonotypes and omits some of them. The sample lists more than 100,000 clones, around 65% occurring once. Source material: PBMCs. All receptors derive from a young man in good health and CMV-seronegative.

The rearrangement joins TRBV6-6 to TRBJ2-7, with 7 bases aligning to TRBD1. The CDR3 is 11 residues long. Germline CDR1 MNHNY, CDR2 SVGAGI (reference sequence). The V segment lost 5 bases and the J segment 12 bases; nucleotides outside the gene matches: 7. The CDR3 DNA sequence: TGTGCCAGCAGTGAAAACAGGGGCCGGTACTTC. Translated: CASSENRGRYF.

This clone is a singleton in its sample. The chain carries TRBV5-1 and TRBJ1-2; 9 bases align to TRBD1. The junction had 8 bases not matched to a gene; V was cut back by 3 bases and J by 8 bases. The germline CDR1 and CDR2 sequences are SGHRS and YFSETQ. CDR3 size: 14 residues. This chain's CDR3 is CASSYSQGAGGYTF. The CDR3 DNA is TGCGCCAGCAGCTACTCACAGGGGGCAGGAGGCTACACCTTC.

The chain recombines TRBV19 with TRBJ2-3; 7 bases match TRBD1. The junction had 12 bases not matched to a gene; V was cut back by 2 bases and J by 4 bases. CDR1 is LNHDA and CDR2 is SQIVND in the germline V gene (reference sequence). The CDR3 sequence is 17 residues long. The CDR3 reads CASSIITGTEIADTQYF. The CDR3, as DNA: TGTGCCAGTAGTATAATCACCGGGACAGAGATTGCAGATACGCAGTATTTT.

V usage is TRBV7-3 and J usage is TRBJ1-4; TRBD1 agrees at 9 bases. The CDR3 is 19 residues long. V lost 7 bases, J lost 8 bases, and 23 bases stayed unmatched. Germline-derived CDR1 and CDR2 are SGHTA and FQGTGA. The CDR3 nucleotides read TGTGCCAGCACCCTTTATAGTTCGGGACAGGGTGGAAGTTGCGAAAAACTGTTTTTT. The encoded protein is CASTLYSSGQGGSCEKLFF.

This sequence joins TRBV9 and TRBJ2-3, with 11 bases matching TRBD2. The CDR3 runs to 16 residues. The V gene end was trimmed by 4 bases and the J gene end by 2 bases; junction bases not matched to a gene: 6. Germline lookup yields CDR1 SGDLS and CDR2 YYNGEE. CDR3 coding DNA: TGTGCCAGCAGCCCCGGGACTAGCGGACTCACAGATACGCAGTATTTT. Protein sequence: CASSPGTSGLTDTQYF.

This rearrangement joins TRBV27 to TRBJ2-7; D is perhaps TRBD2 (7 bases). The CDR3 runs to 12 residues. Per germline, CDR1 MNHEY and CDR2 SMNVEV (reference sequence). The V gene lost 7 bases and the J gene lost 4 bases, with 11 bases spanning the gap. This chain's CDR3 is CASMGGPYEQYF. The CDR3 DNA reads TGTGCCAGCATGGGGGGGCCTTACGAGCAGTACTTC.

This clone showed up just a few times. The V call is TRBV5-6, the J call TRBJ1-1, with 8 bases matching TRBD1. Per germline, CDR1 SGHDT and CDR2 YYEEEE. V was pared by 5 bases and J by 4 bases, with 4 bases of the junction left unmatched. The CDR3 has 13 amino acids. The DNA for the CDR3 is TGTGCCAGCAGGTTCACAGGGGGCACTGAAGCTTTCTTT. This sequence encodes CASRFTGGTEAFF.

The rearrangement uses TRBV4-2 and TRBJ2-7; 9 bases are a match to TRBD1. CDR3 length equals 16 residues. Trimming removed 0 bases from V and 2 bases from J; junction bases left unmatched: 5. Germline CDR1 LGHNA, CDR2 YNFKEQ. CDR3 sequence (DNA): TGTGCCAGCAGCCAAGATCGGCGGACAGGGGCCTACGAGCAGTACTTC. This sequence encodes CASSQDRRTGAYEQYF.

The V call is TRBV29-1, the J call TRBJ1-2, with 10 bases that match TRBD1. The germline V gene encodes CDR1 SQVTM and CDR2 ANQGSEA. The CDR3 is made up of 12 amino acids. V trimming: 8 bases; J trimming: 2 bases; junction bases outside the gene matches: 2. The CDR3, as DNA: TGCAGCACGGGACAGGGGAACTATGGCTACACCTTC. Translating gives CSTGQGNYGYTF.

This clone was observed a few times. V and J are TRBV21-1 and TRBJ2-7; the table gives TRBD2 as D, unverified against the DNA. TRBV21-1 is annotated as a pseudogene. CDR3 length: 18 residues. The CDR3 protein is CASSGRGTGLQEREGFNV. CDR3 coding DNA: TGTGCCAGCAGCGGCCGGGGGACAGGCTTGCAGGAGCGGGAGGGCTTTAATGTC.

The V and J genes are TRBV4-3 and TRBJ2-2; D remains ambiguous. Trimming shortened V by 0 bases and J by 4 bases, and 15 bases separated the two germline ends. The V gene's germline CDR1 is LGHNA and CDR2 YSLEER. The CDR3 sequence is 17 residues long. CDR3 nucleotides: TGCGCCAGCAGCCAAGATCTCGGTAGTTTATCCACCGGGGAGCTGTTTTTT. Translation: CASSQDLGSLSTGELFF.

V and J are TRBV7-9 and TRBJ2-7; unclear D gene. The CDR3 extends over 14 amino acids. V dropped 0 bases and J dropped 9 bases, with 15 bases sitting between them. From germline, CDR1 is SEHNR and CDR2 FQNEAQ (reference sequence). The CDR3 nucleotides read TGTGCCAGCAGCTTAGCGATTAATAGTCACGCGCAGTACTTC. Protein sequence: CASSLAINSHAQYF.

This clone has just a few counts. The chain has TRBV7-2 and TRBJ2-3; TRBD2 is a possible D gene (5 bases). With 5 bases removed from V and 2 bases from J, the gap between germline ends came to 17 bases. The length of the CDR3 is 16 residues. Per germline, CDR1 SGHTA and CDR2 FQGNSA. CDR3 bases: TGTGCCAGCAGCCGTCAGCGGAGGACTCTCACAGATACGCAGTATTTT. Translation gives CASSRQRRTLTDTQYF. Looking up the rest from reference TRBV7-2 and TRBJ2-3 gives the full variable domain: GAGVSQSPSNKVTEKGKDVELRCDPISGHTALYWYRQSLGQGLEFLIYFQGNSAPDKSGLPSDRFSAERTGGSVSTLTIQRTQQEDSAVYLCASSRQRRTLTDTQYFGPGTRLTVL.

This sequence joins TRBV15 and TRBJ1-5; maybe TRBD1 (6 bases). The CDR3 runs to 15 residues. Germline loops: CDR1 LNHNV, CDR2 YYDKDF (reference sequence). The V gene lost 0 bases and the J gene lost 5 bases, with 11 bases spanning the gap. In DNA, the CDR3 is TGTGCCACCAGCAGAGATCGAGCAGGGGATCAGCCCCAGCATTTT. Protein sequence: CATSRDRAGDQPQHF.

This chain links TRBV28 with TRBJ2-7; possible D gene TRBD1, 6 bases. The CDR3 contains 15 residues. Trimming took 5 bases from V and 3 from J, leaving 17 bases between them. CDR1 and CDR2 (germline): MDHEN, SYDVKM. Written as DNA, the CDR3 is TGTGCCAGCAGTCCTCGAAACAACAGGGACTACGAGCAGTACTTC. Translating it yields CASSPRNNRDYEQYF.

The rearrangement uses TRBV28 and TRBJ1-5; tentative D call: TRBD1 (5 bases). CDR1 and CDR2 (germline): MDHEN, SYDVKM. The CDR3 is made up of 15 amino acids. V lost 7 bases, J lost 3 bases, and 16 bases lay in between. CDR3 DNA: TGTGCCAGCAACCCCCGGGGGGGGGTCAATCAGCCCCAGCATTTT. The encoded protein is CASNPRGGVNQPQHF.

The chain recombines TRBV2 with TRBJ2-7, with D possibly TRBD2 on 6 matching bases. Germline loops: CDR1 SNHLY, CDR2 FYNNEI. The CDR3 has 15 residues. The V and J ends lost 3 bases and 2 bases respectively, with 14 bases between them. The chain's CDR3 is CASSDPRRAPYEQYF. CDR3 nucleotides: TGTGCCAGCAGTGACCCCCGGAGGGCCCCCTACGAGCAGTACTTC.

The chain has TRBV4-2 and TRBJ2-1; the match to TRBD2 covers 9 bases. CDR3 length: 17 amino acids. Germline lookup yields CDR1 LGHNA and CDR2 YNFKEQ. V was clipped by 2 bases and J by 2 bases; unmatched bases: 7. CDR3 DNA sequence: TGTGCCAGCAGCCAACGATTAGCGGGGGCAACCTACAATGAGCAGTTCTTC. Encoded protein: CASSQRLAGATYNEQFF.

This clone has only one observation. The rearrangement links TRBV28 to TRBJ1-1; D is unresolved. V lost 6 bases, J lost 1 base, and 18 bases lay in between. Germline V gene data show CDR1 as MDHEN and CDR2 as SYDVKM. The CDR3 totals 16 residues. CDR3: CASRRTNPRENTEAFF. CDR3 nucleotides: TGTGCCAGCAGACGAACCAACCCTCGGGAGAACACTGAAGCTTTCTTT.

This clone was detected once. The genes are TRBV18 and TRBJ2-7, with TRBD2 matching over 10 bases. The CDR3 runs 18 residues. Germline CDR1 reads KGHSH; CDR2 reads LQKENI. The junction had 15 bases not matched to a gene; V was cut back by 5 bases and J by 2 bases. The CDR3 region has the DNA TGTGCCAGCTCAAAGAACCTAGCGGGGGCGAGCGGTACCTACGAGCAGTACTTC. This sequence encodes CASSKNLAGASGTYEQYF.